Given below is one TCR beta chain in context. Its antigen is not identified. The record originates from a study of a mutant IDH1 vaccine in newly diagnosed glioma. Background on the study: The patients were given eight vaccinations, one each in weeks 1, 3, 5, 7, 11, 15, 19 and 23. A roughly 62% male, approximately 38% female split and a mean age of about 43 years characterized treated patients.

Time point indicated: week 11, during vaccination. A single vaccine dose contained 300 ug of mutant IDH1 20-mer peptide, and topical imiquimod was used with it. The junction had 4 bases not matched to a gene; V was cut back by 4 bases and J by 5 bases. This CDR3 region has 14 residues. Looked up from germline, CDR1 is SGHVS and CDR2 is FQNEAQ. Assay: immunoSEQ multiplex PCR; the TCRdb copy retains only in-frame clones and omits some. The sample yields some 60,000 clones, 70% to 85% seen once. This chain connects TRBV7-8 to TRBJ2-7, with 11 nucleotides matching TRBD1. The sample here was PBMCs, taken from a glioma patient whose treatment included an IDH1 peptide vaccine. The sequence was obtained from a man aged 25-45 years with glioma. For the CDR3, the DNA is TGTGCCAGCAGCTCCCGGACAGGGGGCCACGAGCAGTACTTC. Its protein is CASSSRTGGHEQYF.